This TCR beta chain is drawn from a study of CD8+ T cells in alopecia areata. Documented treatment: oral pan-JAK inhibitor, 5-10 mg twice daily. Alopecia areata patients provided lesional scalp punch biopsies and peripheral blood. The sorting of PBMCs gave CD4+ and CD8+ T cells. About this clone itself: Its antigen is not identified.

Sequencing used cDNA as its template, made by extracting RNA and reverse transcribing it. Clones were sequenced by immunoSEQ multiplex PCR, and TCRdb holds only the in-frame ones, with some missing. Altogether hundreds of thousands of clones are present, roughly 50% being singletons, with the ten largest covering more than 1.5%. V gave up 4 bases and J gave up 3 bases, with 34 bases separating them. CDR1 and CDR2 (germline): MDHEN, SYDVKM. This CDR3 contains 22 residues. Notes on the study in general: It was lesional scalp, especially alopecia totalis/universalis, that showed higher clonality than normal scalp.

This receptor was identified in a human donor with alopecia areata. Sequenced here: CD4+ T cells sorted from blood, sampled at week 24, from a patient treated with tofacitinib. The chain links TRBV28 to TRBJ2-1; D is possibly TRBD1 (5 bases). The CDR3 reads CASSCPPDRELCQWGLYNEQFF. The CDR3 region has the DNA TGTGCCAGCAGTTGTCCCCCTGACAGAGAATTATGCCAGTGGGGCCTCTACAATGAGCAGTTCTTC.